One and the same sample provided the 2 T cell receptor beta chains below, sequenced in a study of post-analysis software for immune sequencing data. Findings and caveats of the study: About 5 TRBV segments (TRBV5-6, TRBV5-1 and TRBV20-1 among them) occurred more frequently in patients than in controls.

No antigen has been identified for these receptors. The TCR beta cDNA libraries contained unique molecular identifiers. TCRdb ran MiXCR on the PCR reads and lists one entry per CDR3 protein. The table shows approximately 630,000 distinct CDR3 sequences, with more than 50% occurring only once. Source material: blood. The receptors shown here come from a girl aged 2 to 10 with multiple sclerosis.

The V and J genes are TRBV6-5 and TRBJ2-3; 8 bases align to TRBD2. The V gene end was trimmed by 7 bases and the J gene end by 1 base; junction bases not matched to a gene: 7. The CDR3 has 15 amino acids. Germline CDR1 MNHEY, CDR2 SVGAGI. The chain's CDR3 is CASIPGRGGTDTQYF. The DNA for the CDR3 is TGTGCCAGCATCCCTGGGCGGGGGGGCACAGATACGCAGTATTTT.

About this clonotype: One end of the junction does not line up with germline, which may come from a read error. The chain has TRBV18 and TRBJ2-7; 9 nucleotides line up with TRBD1. The J call may be faulty, since TRBJ2-5 better matches the DNA end. The CDR3 consists of 16 residues. CDR1 and CDR2 from the germline V gene are KGHSH and LQKENI. The CDR3 nucleotides are TGTGCCAGCTCGCCACGCCGGGACAGGGCTCCGGAGACCCAGTACTTC. This codes for CASSPRRDRAPETQYF.